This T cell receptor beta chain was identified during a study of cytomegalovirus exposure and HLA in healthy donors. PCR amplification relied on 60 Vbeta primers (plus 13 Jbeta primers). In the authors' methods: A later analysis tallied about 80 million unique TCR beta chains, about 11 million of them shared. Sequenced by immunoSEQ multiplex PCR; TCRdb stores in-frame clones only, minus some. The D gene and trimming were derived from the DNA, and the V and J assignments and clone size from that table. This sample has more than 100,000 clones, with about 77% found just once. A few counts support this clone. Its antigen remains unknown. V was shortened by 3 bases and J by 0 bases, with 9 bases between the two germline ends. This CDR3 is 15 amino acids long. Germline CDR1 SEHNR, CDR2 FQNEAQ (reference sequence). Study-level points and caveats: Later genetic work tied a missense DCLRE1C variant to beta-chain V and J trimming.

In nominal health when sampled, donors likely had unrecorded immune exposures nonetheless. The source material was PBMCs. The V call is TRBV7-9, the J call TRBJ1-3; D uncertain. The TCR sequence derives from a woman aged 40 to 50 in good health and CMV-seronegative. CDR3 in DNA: TGTGCCAGCAGCTTGGAGGGTTCCTCTGGAAACACCATATATTTT. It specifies CASSLEGSSGNTIYF.